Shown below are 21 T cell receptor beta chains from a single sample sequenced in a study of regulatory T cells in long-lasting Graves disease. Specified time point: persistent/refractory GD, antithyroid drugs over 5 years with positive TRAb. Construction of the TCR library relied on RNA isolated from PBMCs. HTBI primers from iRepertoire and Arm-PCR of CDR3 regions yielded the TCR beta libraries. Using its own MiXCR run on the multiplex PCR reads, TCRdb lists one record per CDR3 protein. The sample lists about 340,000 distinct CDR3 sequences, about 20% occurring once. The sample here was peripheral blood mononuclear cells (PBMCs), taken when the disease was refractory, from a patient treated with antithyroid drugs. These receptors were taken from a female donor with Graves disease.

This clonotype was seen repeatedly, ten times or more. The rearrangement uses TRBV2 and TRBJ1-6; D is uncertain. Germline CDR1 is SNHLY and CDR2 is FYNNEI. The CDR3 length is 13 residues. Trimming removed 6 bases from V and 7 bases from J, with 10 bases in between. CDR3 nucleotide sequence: TGTGCCAGCAGGCGGGAGTCGAATTCACCCCTCCACTTT. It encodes CASRRESNSPLHF. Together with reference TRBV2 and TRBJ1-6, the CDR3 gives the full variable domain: EPEVTQTPSHQVTQMGQEVILRCVPISNHLYFYWYRQILGQKVEFLVSFYNNEISEKSEIFDDQFSVERPDGSNFTLKIRSTKLEDSAMYFCASRRESNSPLHFGNGTRLTVT.

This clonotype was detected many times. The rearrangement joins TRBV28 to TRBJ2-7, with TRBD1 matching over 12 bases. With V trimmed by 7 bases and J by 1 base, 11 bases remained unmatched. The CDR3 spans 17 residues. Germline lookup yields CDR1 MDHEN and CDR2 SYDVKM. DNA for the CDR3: TGTGCCAGCACCGATATACCGGGACAGGGGGCTTCCTACGAGCAGTACTTC. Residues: CASTDIPGQGASYEQYF.

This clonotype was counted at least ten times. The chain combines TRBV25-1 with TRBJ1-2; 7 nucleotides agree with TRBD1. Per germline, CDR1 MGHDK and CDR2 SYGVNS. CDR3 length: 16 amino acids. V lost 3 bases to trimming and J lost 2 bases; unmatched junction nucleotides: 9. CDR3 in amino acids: CASSDPRTGLNYGYTF. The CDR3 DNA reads TGTGCCAGCAGTGACCCGCGGACAGGTCTAAACTATGGCTACACCTTC.

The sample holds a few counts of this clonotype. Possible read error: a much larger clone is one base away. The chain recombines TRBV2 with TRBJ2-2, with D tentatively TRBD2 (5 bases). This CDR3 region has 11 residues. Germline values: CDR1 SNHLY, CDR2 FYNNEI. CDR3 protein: CASSNTGEPFF. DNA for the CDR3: TGTGCCAGCAGTAACACCGGGGAGCCGTTTTTT. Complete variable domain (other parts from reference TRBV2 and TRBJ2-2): EPEVTQTPSHQVTQMGQEVILRCVPISNHLYFYWYRQILGQKVEFLVSFYNNEISEKSEIFDDQFSVERPDGSNFTLKIRSTKLEDSAMYFCASSNTGEPFFGEGSRLTVL.

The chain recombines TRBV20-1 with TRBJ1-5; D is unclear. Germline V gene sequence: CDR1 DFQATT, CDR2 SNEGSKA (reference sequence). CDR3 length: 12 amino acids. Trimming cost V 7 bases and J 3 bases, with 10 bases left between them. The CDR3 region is CSVRHSNQPQHF. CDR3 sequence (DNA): TGCAGTGTGCGGCATTCCAATCAGCCCCAGCATTTT.

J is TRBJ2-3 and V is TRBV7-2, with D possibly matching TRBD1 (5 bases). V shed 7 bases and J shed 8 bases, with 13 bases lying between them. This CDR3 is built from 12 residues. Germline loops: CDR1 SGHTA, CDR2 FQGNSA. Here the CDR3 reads CASTTSRGTQYF. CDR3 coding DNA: TGTGCCAGCACCACCTCAAGGGGTACGCAGTATTTT. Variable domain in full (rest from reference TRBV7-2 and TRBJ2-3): GAGVSQSPSNKVTEKGKDVELRCDPISGHTALYWYRQSLGQGLEFLIYFQGNSAPDKSGLPSDRFSAERTGGSVSTLTIQRTQQEDSAVYLCASTTSRGTQYFGPGTRLTVL.

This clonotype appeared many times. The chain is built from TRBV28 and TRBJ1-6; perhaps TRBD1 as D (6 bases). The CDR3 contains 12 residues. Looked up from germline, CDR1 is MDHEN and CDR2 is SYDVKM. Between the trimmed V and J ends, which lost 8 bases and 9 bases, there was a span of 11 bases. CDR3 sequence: CASRQVLSPLHF. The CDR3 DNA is TGTGCCAGCCGACAGGTCCTTTCACCCCTCCACTTT.

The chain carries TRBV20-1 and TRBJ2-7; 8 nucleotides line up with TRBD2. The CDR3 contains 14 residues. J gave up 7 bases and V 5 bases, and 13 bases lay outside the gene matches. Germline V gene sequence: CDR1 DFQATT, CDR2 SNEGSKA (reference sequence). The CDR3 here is CSAPRRREGNEQYF. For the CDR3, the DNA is TGCAGTGCTCCTAGGCGTCGGGAGGGCAATGAGCAGTACTTC.

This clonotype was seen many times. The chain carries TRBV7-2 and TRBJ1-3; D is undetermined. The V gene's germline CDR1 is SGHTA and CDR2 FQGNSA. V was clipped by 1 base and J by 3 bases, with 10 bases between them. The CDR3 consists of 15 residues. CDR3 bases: TGTGCCAGCAGCTTAGGTGGTAGAGGTGGAAACACCATATATTTT. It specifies CASSLGGRGGNTIYF.

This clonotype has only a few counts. CDR3 amino acids: CSVALRARWDTEAFF. DNA of the CDR3: TGCAGCGTTGCTCTGAGGGCGCGGTGGGACACTGAAGCTTTCTTT. V gene TRBV29-1 combines with J gene TRBJ1-1; unclear D gene. V lost 4 bases and J 3 bases, leaving 18 bases between the germline ends. Per the germline V gene, CDR1 is SQVTM and CDR2 is ANQGSEA. The CDR3 sequence is 15 residues long.

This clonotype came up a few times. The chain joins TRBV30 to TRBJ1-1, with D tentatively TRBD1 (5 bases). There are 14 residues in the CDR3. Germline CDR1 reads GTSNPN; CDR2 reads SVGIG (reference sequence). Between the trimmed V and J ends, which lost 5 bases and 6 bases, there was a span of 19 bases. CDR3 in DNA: TGTGCCTGGGCCCCTAGGGGTGCGGGTTCTGAAGCTTTCTTT. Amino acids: CAWAPRGAGSEAFF.

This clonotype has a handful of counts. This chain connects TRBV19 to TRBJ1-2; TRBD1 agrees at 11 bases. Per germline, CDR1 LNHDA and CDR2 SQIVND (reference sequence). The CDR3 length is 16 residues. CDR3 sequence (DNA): TGTGCAACCAAAGGGACAGGGGGACAGAACTCCCATGGCTACACCTTC. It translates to CATKGTGGQNSHGYTF.

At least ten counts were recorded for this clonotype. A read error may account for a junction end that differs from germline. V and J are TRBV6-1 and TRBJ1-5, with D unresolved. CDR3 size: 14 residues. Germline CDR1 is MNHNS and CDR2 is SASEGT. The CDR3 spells CASREDGTNQPQHF. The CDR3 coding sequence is TGTGCCAGCAGGGAAGACGGAACCAATCAGCCCCAGCATTTT.

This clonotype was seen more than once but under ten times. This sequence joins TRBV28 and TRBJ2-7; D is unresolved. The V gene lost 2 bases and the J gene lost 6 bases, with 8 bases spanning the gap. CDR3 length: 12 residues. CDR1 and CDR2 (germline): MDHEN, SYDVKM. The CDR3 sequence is CASSLGPLEQYF. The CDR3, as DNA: TGTGCCAGCAGTTTAGGCCCCCTCGAGCAGTACTTC.

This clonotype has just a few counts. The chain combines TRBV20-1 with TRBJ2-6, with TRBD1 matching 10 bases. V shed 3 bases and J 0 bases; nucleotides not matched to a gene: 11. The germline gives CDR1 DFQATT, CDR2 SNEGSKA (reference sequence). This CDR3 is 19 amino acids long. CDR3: CSARALPGQGISGANVLTF. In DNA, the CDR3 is TGCAGTGCTAGGGCTTTACCGGGACAGGGGATCTCTGGGGCCAACGTCCTGACTTTC.

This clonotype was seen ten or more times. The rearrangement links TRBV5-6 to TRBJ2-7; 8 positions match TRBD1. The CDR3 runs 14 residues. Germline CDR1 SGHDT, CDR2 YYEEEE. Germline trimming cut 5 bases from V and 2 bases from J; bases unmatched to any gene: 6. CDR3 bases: TGTGCCAGCAGTGGAAGGACAGGGACCTACGAGCAGTACTTC. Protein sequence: CASSGRTGTYEQYF.

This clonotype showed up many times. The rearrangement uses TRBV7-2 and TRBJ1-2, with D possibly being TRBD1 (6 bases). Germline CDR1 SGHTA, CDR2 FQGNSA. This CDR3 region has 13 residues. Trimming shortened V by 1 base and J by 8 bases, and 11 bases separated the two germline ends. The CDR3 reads CASSLGWGQGYTF. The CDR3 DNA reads TGTGCCAGCAGCTTAGGATGGGGGCAAGGCTACACCTTC. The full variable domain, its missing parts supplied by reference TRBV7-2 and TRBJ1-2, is GAGVSQSPSNKVTEKGKDVELRCDPISGHTALYWYRQSLGQGLEFLIYFQGNSAPDKSGLPSDRFSAERTGGSVSTLTIQRTQQEDSAVYLCASSLGWGQGYTFGSGTRLTVV.

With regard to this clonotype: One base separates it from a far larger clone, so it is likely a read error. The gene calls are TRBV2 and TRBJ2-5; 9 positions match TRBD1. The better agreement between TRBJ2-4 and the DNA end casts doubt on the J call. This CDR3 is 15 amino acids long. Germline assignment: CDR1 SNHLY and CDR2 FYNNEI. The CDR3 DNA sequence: TGTGCCAGCAGTGTACAGGGGGCGGGTTTAAGCATTCAGTACTTC. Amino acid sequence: CASSVQGAGLSIQYF.

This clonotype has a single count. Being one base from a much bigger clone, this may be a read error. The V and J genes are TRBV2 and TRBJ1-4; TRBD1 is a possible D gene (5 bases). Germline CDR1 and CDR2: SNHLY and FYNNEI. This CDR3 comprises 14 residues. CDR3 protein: CASSLGGKGRKLLF. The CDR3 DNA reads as TGTGCCAGCAGCTTAGGAGGGAAGGGGAGGAAACTGCTTTTT.

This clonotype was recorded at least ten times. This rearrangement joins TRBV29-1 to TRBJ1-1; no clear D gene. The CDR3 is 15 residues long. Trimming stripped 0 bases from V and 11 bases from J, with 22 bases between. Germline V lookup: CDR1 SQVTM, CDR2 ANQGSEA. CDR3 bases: TGCAGCGTTGAAGATCTGGAGGTTTCAGTTGGGAGGGCTTTCTTT. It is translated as CSVEDLEVSVGRAFF.

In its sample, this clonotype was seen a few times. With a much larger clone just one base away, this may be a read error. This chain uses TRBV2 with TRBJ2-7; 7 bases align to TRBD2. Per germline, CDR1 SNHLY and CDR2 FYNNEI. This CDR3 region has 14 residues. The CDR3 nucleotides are TGTACCAGAACGGAGTTGGGAGGGAAGCGCGAGCAGTACTTC. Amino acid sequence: CTRTELGGKREQYF.